The rows below give T cell receptor beta chains drawn from one sample of a study of blood T cell repertoires in COVID-19. Assay: immunoSEQ multiplex PCR; the TCRdb copy retains only in-frame clones and omits some. The table has just over 90,000 clones, about 77% seen once; the top ten hold 15% to 20%. The sequencing input was peripheral blood. The receptor source for this set is a human donor in a cohort sampled during active COVID-19. The CDR3 runs from the conserved cysteine through the conserved F or W. The D gene is left open where the match is weak. The listing skips clone size in some rows; elsewhere it reads once, few, many or a size class.

cdr3_length	v_call	j_call	d_call	clone_size	cdr3_aa	cdr3_nt
13	TRBV12-3/TRBV12-4	TRBJ2-3	-	-	CASSLAFTDTQYF	TGTGCCAGCAGTTTAGCCTTCACAGATACGCAGTATTTT
17	TRBV18	TRBJ2-3	-	-	CASSPGGRSPSTDTQYF	TGTGCCAGCTCACCCGGGGGACGGTCCCCTAGCACAGATACGCAGTATTTT
16	TRBV7-8	TRBJ1-5	-	few	CASSKRLGQGNQPQHF	TGTGCCAGCAGCAAACGTCTCGGGCAGGGTAATCAGCCCCAGCATTTT
13	TRBV11-2	TRBJ1-2	-	-	CASSLASNYGYTF	TGTGCCAGCAGCTTAGCGTCTAACTATGGCTACACCTTC
13	TRBV29-1	TRBJ2-7	-	-	CSVVQEVSNEQYF	TGCAGCGTGGTTCAGGAAGTGTCGAACGAGCAGTACTTC
14	TRBV6-6	TRBJ1-5	-	few	CASALTGPNQPQHF	TGTGCCAGCGCCTTGACAGGACCCAATCAGCCCCAGCATTTT
13	TRBV5-1	TRBJ1-3	-	-	CASSENSGNTIYF	TGCGCCAGCAGTGAGAACTCTGGAAACACCATATATTTT
15	TRBV28	TRBJ2-7	TRBD2	-	CASSSGLAGAHEQYF	TGTGCCAGCAGTTCCGGACTAGCGGGAGCCCACGAGCAGTACTTC
14	TRBV5-6	TRBJ1-1	TRBD1	-	CASSGNRGDTEAFF	TGTGCCAGCAGCGGAAACAGGGGTGACACTGAAGCTTTCTTT
17	TRBV28	TRBJ2-4	-	once	CASSLSRTQLAKNIQYF	TGTGCCAGCAGTTTATCGCGAACTCAACTAGCCAAAAACATTCAGTACTTC
14	TRBV15	TRBJ2-3	-	-	CATSRAGFTDTQYF	TGTGCCACCAGCAGAGCGGGGTTCACAGATACGCAGTATTTT
13	TRBV7-2	TRBJ2-5	-	-	CASSRTGRETQYF	TGTGCCAGCAGCCGGACTGGACGGGAGACCCAGTACTTC
13	TRBV14	TRBJ1-6	TRBD1	-	CASSGQGNSPLHF	TGTGCCAGCAGTGGACAGGGAAATTCACCCCTCCACTTT
15	TRBV5-6	TRBJ1-6	TRBD1	few	CASSFWDRANSPLHF	TGTGCCAGCAGCTTCTGGGACAGGGCCAATTCACCCCTCCACTTT
14	TRBV10-3	TRBJ1-5	-	few	CAISEGGAEQPQHF	TGTGCCATCAGCGAGGGAGGGGCAGAACAGCCCCAGCATTTT
14	TRBV6-5	TRBJ1-4	TRBD1	-	CASRTGGRDEKLFF	TGTGCCAGCAGGACAGGGGGAAGGGATGAAAAACTGTTTTTT
14	TRBV9	TRBJ2-7	-	-	CASSPPGAVYEQYF	TGTGCCAGCAGTCCCCCGGGTGCGGTGTACGAGCAGTACTTC
12	TRBV29-1	TRBJ2-7	-	-	CSVVFGAYEQYF	TGCAGCGTTGTTTTCGGAGCCTACGAGCAGTACTTC
16	TRBV24-1	TRBJ2-3	TRBD2	-	CATSSGLAGNTDTQYF	TGTGCCACCTCTTCAGGACTAGCGGGAAATACAGATACGCAGTATTTT
15	TRBV2	TRBJ2-2	-	-	CASKFRGLGTGELFF	TGTGCCAGCAAGTTTAGGGGCCTTGGCACCGGGGAGCTGTTTTTT
17	TRBV19	TRBJ1-3	-	-	CASSIAAGANSGNTIYF	TGTGCCAGTAGTATAGCGGCAGGGGCCAACTCTGGAAACACCATATATTTT
15	TRBV15	TRBJ2-1	-	-	CATSRGANSYNEQFF	TGTGCCACCAGCCGGGGGGCTAATTCTTACAATGAGCAGTTCTTC
18	TRBV18	TRBJ1-6	TRBD1	-	CASSPLKQGESYNSPLHF	TGTGCCAGCTCACCCTTGAAACAGGGGGAGTCCTATAATTCACCCCTCCACTTT
14	TRBV18	TRBJ1-1	TRBD1	few	CASSSNRGNTEAFF	TGTGCCAGCTCGTCGAACAGGGGGAACACTGAAGCTTTCTTT
13	TRBV4-1	TRBJ2-3	-	-	CASSQVGDSTQYF	TGCGCCAGCAGCCAGGTTGGGGACTCTACGCAGTATTTT